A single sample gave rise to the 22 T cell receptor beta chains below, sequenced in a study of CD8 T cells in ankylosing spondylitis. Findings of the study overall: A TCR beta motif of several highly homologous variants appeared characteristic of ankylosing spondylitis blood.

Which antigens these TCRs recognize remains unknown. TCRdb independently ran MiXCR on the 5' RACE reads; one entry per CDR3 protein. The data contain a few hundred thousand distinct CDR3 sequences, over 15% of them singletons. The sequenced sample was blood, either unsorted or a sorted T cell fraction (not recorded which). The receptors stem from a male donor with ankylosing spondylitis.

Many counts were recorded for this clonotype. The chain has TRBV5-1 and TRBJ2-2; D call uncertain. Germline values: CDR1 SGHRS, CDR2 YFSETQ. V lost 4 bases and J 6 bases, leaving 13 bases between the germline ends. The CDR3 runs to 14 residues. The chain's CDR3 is CASSPYTFPGELFF. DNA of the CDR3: TGCGCCAGCAGCCCCTACACGTTTCCCGGGGAGCTGTTTTTT.

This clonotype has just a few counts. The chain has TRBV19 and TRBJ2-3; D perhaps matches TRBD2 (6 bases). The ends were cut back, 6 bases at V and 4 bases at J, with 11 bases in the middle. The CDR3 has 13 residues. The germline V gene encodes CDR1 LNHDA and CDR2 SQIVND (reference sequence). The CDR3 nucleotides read TGTGCCAGTAGACGGGGGAGCGCAGATACGCAGTATTTT. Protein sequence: CASRRGSADTQYF.

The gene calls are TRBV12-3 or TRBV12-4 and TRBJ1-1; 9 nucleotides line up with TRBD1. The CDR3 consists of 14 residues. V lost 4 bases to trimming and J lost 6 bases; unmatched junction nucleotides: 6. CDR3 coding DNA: TGTGCCAGCAGTTCTCGGGACAGGGTGGCTGAAGCTTTCTTT. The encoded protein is CASSSRDRVAEAFF.

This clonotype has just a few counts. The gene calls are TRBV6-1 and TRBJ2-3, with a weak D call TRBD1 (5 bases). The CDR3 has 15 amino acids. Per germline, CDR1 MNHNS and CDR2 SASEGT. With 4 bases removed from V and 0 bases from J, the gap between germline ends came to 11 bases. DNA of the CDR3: TGTGCCAGCAGTGGACAGAACCCTAGCACAGATACGCAGTATTTT. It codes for CASSGQNPSTDTQYF.

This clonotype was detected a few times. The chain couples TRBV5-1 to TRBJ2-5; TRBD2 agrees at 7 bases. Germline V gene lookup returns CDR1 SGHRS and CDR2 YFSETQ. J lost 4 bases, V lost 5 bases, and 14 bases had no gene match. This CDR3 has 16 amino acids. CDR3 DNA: TGCGCCAGCAGGCCCACAGGCGGGAGCCTATTAGAGACCCAGTACTTC. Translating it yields CASRPTGGSLLETQYF.

The CDR3: CASSFVHGELFF. The CDR3, as DNA: TGTGCCAGCAGTTTTGTTCACGGGGAGCTGTTTTTT. The chain recombines TRBV12-3 or TRBV12-4 with TRBJ2-2; no reliable D call. The CDR3 has 12 amino acids. V dropped 3 bases and J dropped 7 bases, with 6 bases sitting between them.

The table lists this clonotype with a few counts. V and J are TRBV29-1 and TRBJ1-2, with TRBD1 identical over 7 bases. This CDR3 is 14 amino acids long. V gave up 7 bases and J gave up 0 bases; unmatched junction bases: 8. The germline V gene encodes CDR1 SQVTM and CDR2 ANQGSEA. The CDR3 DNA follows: TGCAGCGAACAGGGACAGCCCGCTAACTATGGCTACACCTTC. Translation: CSEQGQPANYGYTF.

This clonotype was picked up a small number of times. CDR3 loop: CASSGGTSGEIQYF. The CDR3 DNA follows: TGTGCCAGCAGTGGAGGGACTAGCGGTGAGATTCAGTACTTC. The genes are TRBV2 and TRBJ2-4; 11 bases are shared with TRBD2. With V trimmed by 4 bases and J by 10 bases, 6 bases remained unmatched. The germline V gene encodes CDR1 SNHLY and CDR2 FYNNEI. CDR3 length: 14 residues.

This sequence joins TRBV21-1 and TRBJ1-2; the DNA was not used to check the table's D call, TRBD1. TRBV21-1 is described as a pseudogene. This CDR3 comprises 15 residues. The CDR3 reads CASSKGGRGNYGYTF. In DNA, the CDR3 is TGTGCCAGCAGCAAAGGGGGCAGGGGCAACTATGGCTACACCTTC.

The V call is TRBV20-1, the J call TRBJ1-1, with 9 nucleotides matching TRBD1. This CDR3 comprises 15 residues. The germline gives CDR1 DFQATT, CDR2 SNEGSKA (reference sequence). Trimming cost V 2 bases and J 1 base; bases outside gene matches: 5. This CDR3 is CSARTGGTGNTEAFF. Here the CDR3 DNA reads TGCAGTGCTAGAACAGGGGGCACGGGGAACACTGAAGCTTTCTTT.

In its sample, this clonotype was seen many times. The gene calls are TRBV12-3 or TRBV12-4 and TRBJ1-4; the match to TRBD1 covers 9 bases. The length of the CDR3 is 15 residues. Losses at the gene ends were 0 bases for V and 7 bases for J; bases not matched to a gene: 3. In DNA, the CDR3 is TGTGCCAGCAGTTTAGCGCGGACAGGGGTTGAAAAACTGTTTTTT. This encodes CASSLARTGVEKLFF.

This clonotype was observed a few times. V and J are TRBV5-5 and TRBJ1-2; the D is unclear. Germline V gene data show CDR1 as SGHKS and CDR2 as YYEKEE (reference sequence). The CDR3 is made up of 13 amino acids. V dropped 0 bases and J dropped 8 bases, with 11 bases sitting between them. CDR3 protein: CASSLEEGRGYTF. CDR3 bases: TGTGCCAGCAGCTTGGAGGAGGGCAGGGGCTACACCTTC.

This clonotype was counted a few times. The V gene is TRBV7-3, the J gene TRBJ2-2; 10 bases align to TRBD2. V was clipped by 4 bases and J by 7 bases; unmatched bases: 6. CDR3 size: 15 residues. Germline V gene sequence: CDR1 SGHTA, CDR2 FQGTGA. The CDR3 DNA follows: TGTGCCAGCAGCTCTATTACTAGCGGGGTCGGGGAGCTGTTTTTT. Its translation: CASSSITSGVGELFF.

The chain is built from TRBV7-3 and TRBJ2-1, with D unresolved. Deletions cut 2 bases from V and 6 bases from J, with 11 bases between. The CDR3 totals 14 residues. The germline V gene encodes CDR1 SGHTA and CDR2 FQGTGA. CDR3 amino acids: CASSLGNPANEQFF. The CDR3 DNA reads TGTGCCAGCAGCTTAGGGAATCCTGCCAATGAGCAGTTCTTC.

This chain's CDR3 is CASSRLGDEQYF. The CDR3, as DNA: TGTGCCAGCTCACGACTAGGAGACGAGCAGTACTTC. The V gene is TRBV18, the J gene TRBJ2-7, with a tentative D call TRBD2 (6 bases). This CDR3 is built from 12 residues. V gave up 4 bases and J gave up 5 bases, with 9 bases separating them. Germline V gene sequence: CDR1 KGHSH, CDR2 LQKENI.

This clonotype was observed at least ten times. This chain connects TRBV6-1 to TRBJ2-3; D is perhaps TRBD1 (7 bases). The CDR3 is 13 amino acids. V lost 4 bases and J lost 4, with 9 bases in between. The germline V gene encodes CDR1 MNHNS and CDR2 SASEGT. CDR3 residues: CASSAGGSDTQYF. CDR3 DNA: TGTGCCAGCAGTGCAGGGGGGTCAGATACGCAGTATTTT.

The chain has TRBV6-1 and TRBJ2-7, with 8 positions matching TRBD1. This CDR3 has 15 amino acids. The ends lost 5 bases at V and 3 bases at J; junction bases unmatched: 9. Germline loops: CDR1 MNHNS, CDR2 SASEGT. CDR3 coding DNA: TGTGCCAGCAGTCCACGGACAGGGAGAGGCTACGAGCAGTACTTC. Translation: CASSPRTGRGYEQYF.

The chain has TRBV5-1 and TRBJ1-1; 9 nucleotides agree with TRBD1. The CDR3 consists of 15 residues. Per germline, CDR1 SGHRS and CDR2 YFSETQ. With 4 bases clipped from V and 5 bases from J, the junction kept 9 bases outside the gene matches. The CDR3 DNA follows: TGCGCCAGCAGCCCACCGGGACAGGGATCGACTGAAGCTTTCTTT. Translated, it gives CASSPPGQGSTEAFF.

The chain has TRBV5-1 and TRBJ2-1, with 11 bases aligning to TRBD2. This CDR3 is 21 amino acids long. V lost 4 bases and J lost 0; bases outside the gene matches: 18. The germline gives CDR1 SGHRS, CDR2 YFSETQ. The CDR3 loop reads CASSMPRTSGSLAFSYNEQFF. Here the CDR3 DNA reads TGCGCCAGCAGCATGCCCCGGACTAGCGGGTCTCTCGCTTTCTCCTACAATGAGCAGTTCTTC.

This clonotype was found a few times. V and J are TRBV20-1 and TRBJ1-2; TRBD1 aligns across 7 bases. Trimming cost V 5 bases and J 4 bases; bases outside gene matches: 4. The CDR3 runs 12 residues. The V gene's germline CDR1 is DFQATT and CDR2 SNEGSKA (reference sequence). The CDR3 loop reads CSASGQTYGYTF. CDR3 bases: TGCAGTGCTTCGGGACAGACCTATGGCTACACCTTC.

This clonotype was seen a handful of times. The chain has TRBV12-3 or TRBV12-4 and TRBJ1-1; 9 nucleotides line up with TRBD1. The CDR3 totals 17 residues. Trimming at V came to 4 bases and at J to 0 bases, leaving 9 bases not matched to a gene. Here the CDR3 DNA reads TGTGCCAGCAGTTCGACCCGACAGGGGGGGATGAACACTGAAGCTTTCTTT. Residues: CASSSTRQGGMNTEAFF.

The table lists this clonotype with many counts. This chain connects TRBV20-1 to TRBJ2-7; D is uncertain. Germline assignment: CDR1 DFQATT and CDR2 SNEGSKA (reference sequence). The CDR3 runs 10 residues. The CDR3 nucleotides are TGCAGCGCCTCGGACTACGAGCAGTACTTC. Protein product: CSASDYEQYF.